Shown below are 18 T cell receptor beta chains from a single sample sequenced in a study of control samples from healthy donors and cancer patients. The assay was immunoSEQ multiplex PCR, and TCRdb's table has in-frame clones only and misses some. The profile shows approximately 210,000 clones, roughly nine tenths of them singletons. Sequenced input: blood. These receptors were obtained from a man aged 25-45 years in good health.

This chain uses TRBV7-9 with TRBJ2-3, with D uncertain. In germline, CDR1 is SEHNR, CDR2 FQNEAQ (reference sequence). Trimming left V 1 base short and J 0 bases short, with 11 bases between. CDR3 length: 16 amino acids. CDR3 coding DNA: TGTGCCAGCAGCTTAGGGCAGTCAGCAAGCACAGATACGCAGTATTTT. Protein: CASSLGQSASTDTQYF.

This chain joins TRBV4-1 and TRBJ2-1; 14 nucleotides match TRBD2. CDR3 length equals 16 residues. Trimming at V came to 3 bases and at J to 9 bases, leaving 7 bases not matched to a gene. Germline values: CDR1 MGHRA, CDR2 YSYEKL. The CDR3 loop is CASSQTSGGASSEQFF. The CDR3 region has the DNA TGCGCCAGCAGCCAGACTAGCGGGGGGGCCTCGAGTGAGCAGTTCTTC.

The chain links TRBV6-5 to TRBJ1-5, with D unclear. V was clipped by 2 bases and J by 7 bases, with 9 bases between them. Germline V CDR1 and CDR2: MNHEY, SVGAGI. The length of the CDR3 is 13 residues. The CDR3 loop is CASSYRVRQPQHF. The CDR3 DNA is TGTGCCAGCAGTTACAGGGTGAGGCAGCCCCAGCATTTT.

J is TRBJ2-7 and V is TRBV6-5; 9 bases line up with TRBD1. V lost 6 bases to trimming and J lost 7 bases; unmatched junction nucleotides: 10. The CDR3 is 14 residues long. The germline V gene has CDR1 MNHEY and CDR2 SVGAGI. This chain's CDR3 is CASRPRDRAWEQYF. The CDR3 nucleotides are TGTGCCAGCAGACCCAGGGACAGGGCGTGGGAGCAGTACTTC.

The chain links TRBV15 to TRBJ1-1; D is unclear. Per germline, CDR1 LNHNV and CDR2 YYDKDF (reference sequence). V lost 6 bases and J 0 bases, leaving 11 bases between the germline ends. The length of the CDR3 is 14 residues. The CDR3 bases are TGTGCCACCAGGAATGACCGAGTGAACACTGAAGCTTTCTTT. This gives the protein CATRNDRVNTEAFF. Supplemented by reference TRBV15 and TRBJ1-1, the full variable domain reads DAMVIQNPRYQVTQFGKPVTLSCSQTLNHNVMYWYQQKSSQAPKLLFHYYDKDFNNEADTPDNFQSRRPNTSFCFLDIRSPGLGDTAMYLCATRNDRVNTEAFFGQGTRLTVV.

This clone was observed once. J is TRBJ1-2 and V is TRBV3-1 (or the pseudogene TRBV3-2); D possibly corresponds to TRBD1 (5 bases). V lost 4 bases and J 0 bases, leaving 12 bases between the germline ends. This CDR3 region has 15 residues. CDR1 is LGHDT and CDR2 is YNNKEL in the germline V gene (reference sequence). CDR3 DNA sequence: TGTGCCAGCAGCCTCCTGGGGACCTCTAACTATGGCTACACCTTC. Amino acids: CASSLLGTSNYGYTF.

Only one count was recorded for this clone. The chain uses TRBV7-9 and TRBJ1-3; D unresolved. CDR1 and CDR2 (germline): SEHNR, FQNEAQ (reference sequence). The ends were cut back, 0 bases at V and 2 bases at J, with 11 bases in the middle. This CDR3 comprises 16 residues. The CDR3 loop is CASSLADIRTGNTIYF. For the CDR3, the DNA is TGTGCCAGCAGCTTAGCGGATATCCGCACTGGAAACACCATATATTTT.

V usage is TRBV5-4 and J usage is TRBJ1-2; TRBD1 matches at 7 bases. CDR1 and CDR2 (germline): SGHNT, YYREEE (reference sequence). This CDR3 spans 16 amino acids. Losses at the gene ends were 1 base for V and 6 bases for J; bases not matched to a gene: 12. The CDR3 nucleotides read TGTGCCAGCAGCTTGCAGGACAGGATCCTAATCCATGGCTACACCTTC. Its translation: CASSLQDRILIHGYTF.

V and J are TRBV7-8 and TRBJ1-2, with TRBD1 identical over 7 bases. The V gene end was trimmed by 4 bases and the J gene end by 7 bases; junction bases not matched to a gene: 6. From germline, CDR1 is SGHVS and CDR2 FQNEAQ. There are 13 residues in the CDR3. This CDR3 reads CASSSSTGVGYTF. CDR3 nucleotide sequence: TGTGCCAGCAGCTCCAGTACAGGGGTTGGCTACACCTTC.

The chain employs TRBV30 and TRBJ1-4; no reliable D call. Trimming pared 4 bases from V and 14 bases from J, leaving 8 bases between. From germline, CDR1 is GTSNPN and CDR2 SVGIG (reference sequence). The CDR3 totals 9 residues. CDR3 DNA sequence: TGTGCCTGGACCCTTGTTCTGTTTTTT. Protein: CAWTLVLFF.

V and J are TRBV5-5 and TRBJ2-7; 9 positions agree with TRBD1. The length of the CDR3 is 17 residues. J was trimmed by 3 bases and V by 0 bases; bases with no gene match: 10. Looked up from germline, CDR1 is SGHKS and CDR2 is YYEKEE (reference sequence). CDR3 sequence: CASSLGAFGTGLYEQYF. The CDR3 nucleotides are TGTGCCAGCAGCTTGGGTGCATTCGGGACAGGGCTCTACGAGCAGTACTTC.

The V and J genes are TRBV2 and TRBJ2-2, with D unclear. Germline CDR1 reads SNHLY; CDR2 reads FYNNEI. Deletions cut 6 bases from V and 2 bases from J, with 10 bases between. The CDR3 covers 14 residues. In DNA, the CDR3 is TGTGCCAGCAGCAAGGGATCTAACACCGGGGAGCTGTTTTTT. Translating it yields CASSKGSNTGELFF.

The rearrangement uses TRBV5-6 and TRBJ1-6; no firm D call. V was shortened by 4 bases and J by 6 bases, with 20 bases between the two germline ends. Per the germline V gene, CDR1 is SGHDT and CDR2 is YYEEEE. The CDR3 runs 17 residues. The DNA for the CDR3 is TGTGCCAGCAGCATTAAGACATATGGGGAAATTAATTCACCCCTCCACTTT. Protein sequence: CASSIKTYGEINSPLHF.

In its sample, this clone was seen a few times. CDR3 coding DNA: TGTGCCAGCTCACCACCGCTTAGCGGGGCACCCTACGAGCAGTACTTC. Its translation: CASSPPLSGAPYEQYF. The chain joins TRBV18 to TRBJ2-7, with TRBD2 matching 8 bases. CDR1 and CDR2 from the germline V gene are KGHSH and LQKENI. V gave up 0 bases and J gave up 2 bases; unmatched junction bases: 6. The CDR3 spans 16 residues.

A remark on this clone: At the DNA level, this CDR3 is encoded by other sequences in the same sample as well. This chain uses TRBV7-3 with TRBJ2-1; D may be TRBD1 or TRBD2 (6 bases each). There are 15 residues in the CDR3. Germline values: CDR1 SGHTA, CDR2 FQGTGA. The V and J ends lost 5 bases and 7 bases respectively, with 18 bases between them. The DNA of the CDR3 is TGTGCCAGCAGCCTTGTTGGGGGGCTGGGGAATGAGCAGTTCTTC. It encodes CASSLVGGLGNEQFF.

The chain employs TRBV5-1 and TRBJ2-3; 7 positions agree with TRBD1. V lost 3 bases to trimming and J lost 1 base; unmatched junction nucleotides: 2. The V gene's germline CDR1 is SGHRS and CDR2 YFSETQ. This CDR3 has 14 residues. CDR3 nucleotides: TGCGCCAGCAGCTCTACAGGGGGCACAGATACGCAGTATTTT. Translating gives CASSSTGGTDTQYF.

This chain connects TRBV5-4 to TRBJ2-6, with D perhaps TRBD2 (6 bases). The CDR3 runs 16 residues. CDR1 and CDR2 (germline): SGHNT, YYREEE (reference sequence). V lost 4 bases and J lost 0, with 11 bases in between. The CDR3 DNA is TGTGCCAGCAGCAACGGCGGGGTCTCTGGGGCCAACGTCCTGACTTTC. Its protein is CASSNGGVSGANVLTF.

This chain uses TRBV30 with TRBJ2-1, with a possible D match to TRBD2 (6 bases). V gave up 3 bases and J gave up 0 bases, with 9 bases separating them. In germline, CDR1 is GTSNPN, CDR2 SVGIG (reference sequence). This CDR3 contains 14 residues. This CDR3 reads CAWSAGSSYNEQFF. CDR3 nucleotide sequence: TGTGCCTGGAGCGCGGGAAGCTCCTACAATGAGCAGTTCTTC.